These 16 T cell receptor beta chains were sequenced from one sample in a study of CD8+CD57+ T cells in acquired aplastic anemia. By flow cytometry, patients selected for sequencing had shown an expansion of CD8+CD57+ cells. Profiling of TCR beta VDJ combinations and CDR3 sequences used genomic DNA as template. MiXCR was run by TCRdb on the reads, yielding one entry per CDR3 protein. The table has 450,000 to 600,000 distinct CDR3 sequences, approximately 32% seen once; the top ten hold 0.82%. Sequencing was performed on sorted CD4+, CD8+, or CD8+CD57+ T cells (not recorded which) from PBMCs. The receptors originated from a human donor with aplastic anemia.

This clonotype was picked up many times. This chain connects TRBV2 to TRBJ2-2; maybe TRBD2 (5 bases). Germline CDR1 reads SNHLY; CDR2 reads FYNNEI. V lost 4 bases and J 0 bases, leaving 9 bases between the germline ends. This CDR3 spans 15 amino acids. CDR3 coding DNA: TGTGCCAGCAGTGTTATGGGAGCGAACACCGGGGAGCTGTTTTTT. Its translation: CASSVMGANTGELFF.

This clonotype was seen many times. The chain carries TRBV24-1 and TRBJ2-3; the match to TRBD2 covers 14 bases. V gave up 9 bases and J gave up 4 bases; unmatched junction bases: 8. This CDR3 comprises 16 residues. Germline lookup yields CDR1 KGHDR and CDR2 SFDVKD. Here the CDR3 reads CATGRTSGRNADTQYF. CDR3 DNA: TGTGCCACCGGAAGGACTAGCGGGAGGAACGCAGATACGCAGTATTTT.

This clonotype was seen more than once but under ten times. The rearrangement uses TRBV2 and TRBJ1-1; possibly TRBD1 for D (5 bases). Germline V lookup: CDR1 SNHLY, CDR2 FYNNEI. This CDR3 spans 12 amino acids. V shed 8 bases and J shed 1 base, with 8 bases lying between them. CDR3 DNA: TGTGCCAGCGGGGGATGGAACACTGAAGCTTTCTTT. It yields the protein CASGGWNTEAFF.

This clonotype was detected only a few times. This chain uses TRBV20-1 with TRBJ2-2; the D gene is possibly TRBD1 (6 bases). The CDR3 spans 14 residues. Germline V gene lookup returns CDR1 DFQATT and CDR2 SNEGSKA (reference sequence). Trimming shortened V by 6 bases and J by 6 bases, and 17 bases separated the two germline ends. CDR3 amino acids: CSARQVGISGELFF. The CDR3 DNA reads TGCAGTGCGAGACAGGTTGGGATCTCCGGGGAGCTGTTTTTT.

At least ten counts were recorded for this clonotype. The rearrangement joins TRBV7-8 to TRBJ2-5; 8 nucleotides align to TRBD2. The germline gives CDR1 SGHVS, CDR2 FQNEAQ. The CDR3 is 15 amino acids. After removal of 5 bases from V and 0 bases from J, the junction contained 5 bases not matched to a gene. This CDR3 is CASSPQGLDQETQYF. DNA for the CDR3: TGTGCCAGCAGCCCCCAGGGACTAGACCAAGAGACCCAGTACTTC.

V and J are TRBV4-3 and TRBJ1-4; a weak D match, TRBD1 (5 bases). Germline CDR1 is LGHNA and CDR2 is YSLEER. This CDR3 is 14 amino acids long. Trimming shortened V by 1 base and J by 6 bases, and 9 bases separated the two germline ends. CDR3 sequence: CASSQVGVDEKLFF. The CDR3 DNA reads TGCGCCAGCAGCCAAGTAGGGGTAGATGAAAAACTGTTTTTT.

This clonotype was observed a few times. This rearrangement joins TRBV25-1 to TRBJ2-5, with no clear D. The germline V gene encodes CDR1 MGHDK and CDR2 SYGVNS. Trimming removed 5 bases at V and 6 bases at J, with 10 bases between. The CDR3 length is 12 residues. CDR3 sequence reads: CASSSSMQTQYF. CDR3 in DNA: TGTGCCAGCAGTTCAAGCATGCAGACCCAGTACTTC.

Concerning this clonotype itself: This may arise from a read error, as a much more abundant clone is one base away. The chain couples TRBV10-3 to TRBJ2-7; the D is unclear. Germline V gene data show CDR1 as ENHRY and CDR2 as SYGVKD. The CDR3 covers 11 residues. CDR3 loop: CAISQAPEQCF. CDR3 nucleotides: TGTGCCATCAGTCAAGCACCCGAGCAGTGCTTC.

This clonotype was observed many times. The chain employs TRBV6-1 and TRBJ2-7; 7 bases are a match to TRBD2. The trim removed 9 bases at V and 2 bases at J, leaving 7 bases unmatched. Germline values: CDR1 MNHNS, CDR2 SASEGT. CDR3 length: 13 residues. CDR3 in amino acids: CASKGGVAYEQYF. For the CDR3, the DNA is TGTGCCAGTAAGGGAGGGGTGGCCTACGAGCAGTACTTC.

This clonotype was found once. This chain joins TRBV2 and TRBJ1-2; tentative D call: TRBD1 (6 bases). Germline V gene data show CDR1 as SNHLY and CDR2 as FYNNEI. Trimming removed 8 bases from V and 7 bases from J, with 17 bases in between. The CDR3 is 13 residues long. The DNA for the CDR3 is TGTGCCAGCCGAGGGGCAGGGGAGAGTGGCTACACCTTC. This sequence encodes CASRGAGESGYTF.

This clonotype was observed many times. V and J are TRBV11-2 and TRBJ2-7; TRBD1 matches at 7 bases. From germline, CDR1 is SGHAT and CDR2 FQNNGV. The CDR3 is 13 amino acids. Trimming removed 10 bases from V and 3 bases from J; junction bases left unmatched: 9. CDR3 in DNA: TGTGCCACGACTTACAGGGGAAGCTACGAGCAGTACTTC. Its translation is CATTYRGSYEQYF.

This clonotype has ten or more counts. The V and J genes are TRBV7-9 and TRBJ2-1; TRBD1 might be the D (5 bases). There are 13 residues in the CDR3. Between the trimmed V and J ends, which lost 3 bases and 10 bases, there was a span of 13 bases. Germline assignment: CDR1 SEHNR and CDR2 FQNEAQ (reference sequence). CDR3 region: CASSFSRAGEQFF. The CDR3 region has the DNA TGTGCCAGCAGCTTCTCGCGTGCAGGGGAGCAGTTCTTC.

As DNA, the CDR3 is TGCGCCAGCAGCCAAGGGAGTGAAGCCCTCACTGAAGCTTTCTTT. Encoded protein: CASSQGSEALTEAFF. The chain uses TRBV4-3 and TRBJ1-1; D remains unclear. This CDR3 region has 15 residues. Germline lookup yields CDR1 LGHNA and CDR2 YSLEER. The V end was cut by 1 base, the J end by 4 bases, with 13 bases between.

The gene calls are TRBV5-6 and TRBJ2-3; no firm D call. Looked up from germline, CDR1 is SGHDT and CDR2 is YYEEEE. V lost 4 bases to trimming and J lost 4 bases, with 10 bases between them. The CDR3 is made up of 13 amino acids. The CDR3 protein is CASSPIVADTQYF. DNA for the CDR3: TGTGCCAGCAGCCCTATTGTTGCAGATACGCAGTATTTT.

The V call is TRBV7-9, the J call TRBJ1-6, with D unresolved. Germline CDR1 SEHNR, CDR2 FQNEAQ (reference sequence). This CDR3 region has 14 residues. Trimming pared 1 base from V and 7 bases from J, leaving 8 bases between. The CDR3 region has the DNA TGTGCCAGCAGCTTAGAGACGGTGAATTCACCCCTCCACTTT. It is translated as CASSLETVNSPLHF.

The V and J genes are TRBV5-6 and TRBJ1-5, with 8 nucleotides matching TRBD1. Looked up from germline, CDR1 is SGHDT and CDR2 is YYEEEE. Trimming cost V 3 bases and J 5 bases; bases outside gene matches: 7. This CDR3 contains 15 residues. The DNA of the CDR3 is TGTGCCAGCAGCTGGAACAGGGGGAGGGATCAGCCCCAGCATTTT. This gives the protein CASSWNRGRDQPQHF.